Sequencing of this T cell receptor beta chain was carried out in a study of a mutant IDH1 vaccine in newly diagnosed glioma. Time point described: week 11, during vaccination. All doses held 300 ug of mutant IDH1 20-mer peptide, with topical imiquimod. The CDR3 has 15 residues. J lost 3 bases, V lost 5 bases, and 6 bases had no gene match. Germline loops: CDR1 MNHEY, CDR2 SMNVEV (reference sequence). The protocol was immunoSEQ multiplex PCR, while the TCRdb copy is restricted to in-frame clones and leaves out a portion. This table has roughly 130,000 clones, 80% appearing once. Note on this clone: Its specificity is unknown.

Sequenced material: PBMCs, taken from a glioma patient whose treatment included an IDH1 peptide vaccine. This receptor was identified in a middle-aged man with glioma. The chain joins TRBV27 to TRBJ2-7; 11 bases align to TRBD2. The chain's CDR3 is CASSTGTSGYYEQYF. CDR3 sequence (DNA): TGTGCCAGCAGTACCGGGACTAGCGGATACTACGAGCAGTACTTC.